Listed below are T cell receptor beta chains from one sample, sequenced in a study of shared clonotypes between healthy human individuals. Assay used: immunoSEQ multiplex PCR; TCRdb lists only in-frame clones, some missing. In the table there are 2 million to 3 million clones, under 95% of which are singletons. Sequencing used naive CD4+ T cells from PBMCs. The source is a man aged 18-30 years in good health. Some clones in this sample may be carry-over from other donors' samples. The conserved cysteine and the conserved F or W are not part of the CDR3 here.

cdr3_aa | j_call | v_call
ASSSHNYNEQF | TRBJ2-1 | TRBV28
ASSKAGRTGATEAF | TRBJ1-1 | TRBV21-1
ASRTGGGSPLH | TRBJ1-6 | TRBV30
ASSLSAEGGADTQY | TRBJ2-3 | TRBV7-2
SPSGQGGTEAF | TRBJ1-1 | TRBV29-1
ASSLGGQGWHQPQH | TRBJ1-5 | TRBV7-6
ASGTAYEQY | TRBJ2-7 | TRBV7-6
ASSYLGDGRYEQY | TRBJ2-7 | TRBV6-5
ASSPEGQAVYGYT | TRBJ1-2 | TRBV4-3
ASSAQGRSTDTQY | TRBJ2-3 | TRBV6-6
ASTDQGASEQY | TRBJ2-7 | TRBV18
ASSLLYGAGPTYEQY | TRBJ2-7 | TRBV7-2
AISRDLANTEAF | TRBJ1-1 | TRBV10-3
ASSPTGGAGQPQH | TRBJ1-5 | TRBV19
ASSLFRREQF | TRBJ2-1 | TRBV28
ASSPRGRTEQF | TRBJ2-1 | TRBV7-8
AISESTGGRETQY | TRBJ2-5 | TRBV10-3
ASSPGTDRTYEQY | TRBJ2-7 | TRBV7-2
ASSSPGNEQF | TRBJ2-1 | TRBV28
AISDGLARTYEQY | TRBJ2-7 | TRBV10-3
ASSGPTGSYGYT | TRBJ1-2 | TRBV25-1
ATTRRTNEQF | TRBJ2-1 | TRBV6-5
ATSRARDNQPQH | TRBJ1-5 | TRBV15
ASSTYPGQGETQY | TRBJ2-5 | TRBV9
AISERGPGTDTQY | TRBJ2-3 | TRBV10-3
ASSLSLGRQLSYT | TRBJ1-2 | TRBV27
ASSRASEAF | TRBJ1-1 | TRBV7-9
ATLKLGRSYEQY | TRBJ2-7 | TRBV27
ASSNRGEETQY | TRBJ2-5 | TRBV5-1
AWSVGTGAYEQY | NA | TRBV30
ASTLVGHEQF | TRBJ2-1 | TRBV6-5
ASSETRASGMGEQF | TRBJ2-1 | TRBV6-1
ASSSDKGRETQY | TRBJ2-5 | TRBV27
ASSLASRNEQY | TRBJ2-7 | TRBV7-8
ASSFEAGGANVLT | TRBJ2-6 | TRBV5-6
AWSVTGGNTIY | TRBJ1-3 | TRBV30
ASSLDRFRENEQF | TRBJ2-1 | TRBV7-6
ASSSSSNQPQH | TRBJ1-5 | TRBV6-6
ASSLQGRGDTQY | TRBJ2-3 | TRBV5-1
ASSFGGGSYEQY | TRBJ2-7 | TRBV7-9
ASSVTGGPYNEQF | TRBJ2-1 | TRBV5-1
ASSHAQGGPVGTGELF | TRBJ2-2 | TRBV7-9
ASSLIGQGADTQY | TRBJ2-3 | TRBV28
ASSLSSATYNEQF | TRBJ2-1 | TRBV5-4